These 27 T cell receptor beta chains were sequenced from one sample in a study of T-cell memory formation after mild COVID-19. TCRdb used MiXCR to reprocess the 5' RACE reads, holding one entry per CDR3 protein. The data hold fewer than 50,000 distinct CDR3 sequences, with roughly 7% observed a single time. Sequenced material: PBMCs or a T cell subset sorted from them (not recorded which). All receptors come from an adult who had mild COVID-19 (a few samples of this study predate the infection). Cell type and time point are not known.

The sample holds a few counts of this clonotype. This CDR3 reads CASSLIPSANTGELFF. The CDR3 nucleotides read TGTGCCAGCAGCTTAATCCCTAGTGCGAACACCGGGGAGCTGTTTTTT. The chain has TRBV7-2 and TRBJ2-2; the D is unclear. CDR1 and CDR2 (germline): SGHTA, FQGNSA. Trimming shortened V by 2 bases and J by 0 bases, and 10 bases separated the two germline ends. This CDR3 spans 16 amino acids.

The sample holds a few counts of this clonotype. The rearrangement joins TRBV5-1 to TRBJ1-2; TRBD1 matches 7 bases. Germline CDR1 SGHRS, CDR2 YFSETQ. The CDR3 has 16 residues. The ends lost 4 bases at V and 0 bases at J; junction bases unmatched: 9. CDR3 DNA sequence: TGCGCCAGCAGCACGGGACAGACCTACTCTAACTATGGCTACACCTTC. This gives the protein CASSTGQTYSNYGYTF. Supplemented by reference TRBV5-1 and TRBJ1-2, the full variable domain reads KAGVTQTPRYLIKTRGQQVTLSCSPISGHRSVSWYQQTPGQGLQFLFEYFSETQRNKGNFPGRFSGRQFSNSRSEMNVSTLELGDSALYLCASSTGQTYSNYGYTFGSGTRLTVV.

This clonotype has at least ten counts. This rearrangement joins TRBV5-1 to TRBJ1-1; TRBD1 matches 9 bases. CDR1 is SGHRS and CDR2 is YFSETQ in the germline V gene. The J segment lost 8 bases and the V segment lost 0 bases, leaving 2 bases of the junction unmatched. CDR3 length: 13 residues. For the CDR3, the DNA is TGCGCCAGCAGCTTGGGCACAGGGGGCGAAGCTTTCTTT. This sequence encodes CASSLGTGGEAFF.

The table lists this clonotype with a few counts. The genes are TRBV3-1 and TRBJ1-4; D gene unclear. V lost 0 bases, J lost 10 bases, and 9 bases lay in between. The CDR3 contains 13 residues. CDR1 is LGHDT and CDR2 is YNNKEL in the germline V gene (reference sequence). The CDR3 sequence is CASSQDNEGKLFF. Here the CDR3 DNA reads TGTGCCAGCAGCCAAGACAACGAGGGAAAACTGTTTTTT.

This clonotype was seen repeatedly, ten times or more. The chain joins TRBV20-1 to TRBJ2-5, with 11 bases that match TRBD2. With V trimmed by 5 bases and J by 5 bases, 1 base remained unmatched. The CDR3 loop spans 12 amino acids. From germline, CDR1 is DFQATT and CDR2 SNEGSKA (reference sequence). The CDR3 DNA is TGCAGTGCTGCTAGCGGGGGGGAGACCCAGTACTTC. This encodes CSAASGGETQYF.

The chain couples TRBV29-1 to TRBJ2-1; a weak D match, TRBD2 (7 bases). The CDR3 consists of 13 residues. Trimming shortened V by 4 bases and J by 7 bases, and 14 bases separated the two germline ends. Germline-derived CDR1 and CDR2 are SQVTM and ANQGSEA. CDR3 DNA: TGCAGCGTTGGAAGGGGGGGAGGGAATGAGCAGTTCTTC. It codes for CSVGRGGGNEQFF.

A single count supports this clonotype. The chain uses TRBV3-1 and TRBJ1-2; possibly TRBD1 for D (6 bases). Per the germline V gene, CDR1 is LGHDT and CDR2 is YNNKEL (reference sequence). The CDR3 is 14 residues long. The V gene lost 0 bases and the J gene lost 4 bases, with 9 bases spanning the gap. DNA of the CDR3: TGTGCCAGCAGCCAAGATAACAGGGTCTATGGCTACACCTTC. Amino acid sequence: CASSQDNRVYGYTF.

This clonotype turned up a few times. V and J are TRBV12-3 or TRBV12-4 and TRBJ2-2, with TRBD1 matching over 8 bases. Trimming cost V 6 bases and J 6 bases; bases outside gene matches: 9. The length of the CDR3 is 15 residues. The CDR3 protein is CASSRTGLLAGELFF. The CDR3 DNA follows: TGTGCCAGCAGCCGGACAGGGTTATTGGCCGGGGAGCTGTTTTTT.

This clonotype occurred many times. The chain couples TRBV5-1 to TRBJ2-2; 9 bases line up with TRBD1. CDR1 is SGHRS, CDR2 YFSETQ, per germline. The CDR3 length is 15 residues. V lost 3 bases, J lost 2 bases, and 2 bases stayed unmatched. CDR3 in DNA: TGCGCCAGCAGCTCGGGACAGGGAAACACCGGGGAGCTGTTTTTT. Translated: CASSSGQGNTGELFF.

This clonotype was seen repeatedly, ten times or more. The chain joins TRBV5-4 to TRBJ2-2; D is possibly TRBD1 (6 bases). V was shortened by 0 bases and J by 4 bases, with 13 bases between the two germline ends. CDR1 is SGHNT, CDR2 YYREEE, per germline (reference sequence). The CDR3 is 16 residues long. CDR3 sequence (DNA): TGTGCCAGCAGCTTGGCGAACAGGGCGGCCACCGGGGAGCTGTTTTTT. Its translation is CASSLANRAATGELFF.

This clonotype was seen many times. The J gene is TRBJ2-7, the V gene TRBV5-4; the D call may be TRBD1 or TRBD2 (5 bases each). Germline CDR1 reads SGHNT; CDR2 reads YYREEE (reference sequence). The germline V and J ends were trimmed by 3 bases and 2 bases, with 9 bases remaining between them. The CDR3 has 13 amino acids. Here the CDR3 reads CASSSMGPYEQYF. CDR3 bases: TGTGCCAGCAGCTCAATGGGACCCTACGAGCAGTACTTC.

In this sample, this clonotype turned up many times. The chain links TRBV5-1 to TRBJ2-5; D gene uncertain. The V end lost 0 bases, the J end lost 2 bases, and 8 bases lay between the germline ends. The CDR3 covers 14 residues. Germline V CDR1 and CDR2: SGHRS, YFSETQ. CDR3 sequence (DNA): TGCGCCAGCAGCTTGGAGCCTGCTCAAGAGACCCAGTACTTC. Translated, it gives CASSLEPAQETQYF.

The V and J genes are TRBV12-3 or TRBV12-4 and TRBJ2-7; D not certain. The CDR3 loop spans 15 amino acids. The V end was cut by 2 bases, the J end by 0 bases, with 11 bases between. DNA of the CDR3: TGTGCCAGCAGTTTAAAAGGCGGCACCTCCTACGAGCAGTACTTC. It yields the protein CASSLKGGTSYEQYF.

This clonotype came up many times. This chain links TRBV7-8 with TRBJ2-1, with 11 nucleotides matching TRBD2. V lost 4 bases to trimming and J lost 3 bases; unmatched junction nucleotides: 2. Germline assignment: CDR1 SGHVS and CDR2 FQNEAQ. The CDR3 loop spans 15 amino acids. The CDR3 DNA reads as TGTGCCAGCAGCTCTAGCGGGGGGCTCTACAATGAGCAGTTCTTC. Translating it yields CASSSSGGLYNEQFF.

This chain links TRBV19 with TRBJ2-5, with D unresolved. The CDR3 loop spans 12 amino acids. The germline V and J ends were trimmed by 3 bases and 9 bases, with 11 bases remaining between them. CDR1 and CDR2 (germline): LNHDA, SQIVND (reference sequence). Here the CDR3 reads CASSIPPGPQYF. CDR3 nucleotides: TGTGCCAGTAGTATCCCCCCGGGCCCCCAGTACTTC.

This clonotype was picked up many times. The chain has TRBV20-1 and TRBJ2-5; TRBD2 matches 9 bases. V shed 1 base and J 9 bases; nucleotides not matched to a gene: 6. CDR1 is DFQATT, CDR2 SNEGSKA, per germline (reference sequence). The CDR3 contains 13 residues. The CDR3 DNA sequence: TGCAGTGCTAGAGTGGCTAGCGGGACGGCCCAGTACTTC. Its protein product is CSARVASGTAQYF.

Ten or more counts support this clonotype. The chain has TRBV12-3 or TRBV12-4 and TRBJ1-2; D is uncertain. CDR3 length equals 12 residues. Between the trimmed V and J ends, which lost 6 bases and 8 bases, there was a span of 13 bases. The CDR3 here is CASRQPPGGYTF. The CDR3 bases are TGTGCCAGCAGACAACCACCCGGGGGCTACACCTTC.

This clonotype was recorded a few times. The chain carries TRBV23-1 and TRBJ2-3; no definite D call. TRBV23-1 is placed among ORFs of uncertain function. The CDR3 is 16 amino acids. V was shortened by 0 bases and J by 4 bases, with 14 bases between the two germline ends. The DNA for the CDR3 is TGCGCCAGCAGTCAATCGGACGGTCCGAGTCCAGATACGCAGTATTTT. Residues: CASSQSDGPSPDTQYF.

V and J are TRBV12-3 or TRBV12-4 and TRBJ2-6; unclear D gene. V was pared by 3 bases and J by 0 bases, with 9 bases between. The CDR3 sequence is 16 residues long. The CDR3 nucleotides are TGTGCCAGCAGTTTTGGGGTGACCTCTGGGGCCAACGTCCTGACTTTC. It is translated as CASSFGVTSGANVLTF.

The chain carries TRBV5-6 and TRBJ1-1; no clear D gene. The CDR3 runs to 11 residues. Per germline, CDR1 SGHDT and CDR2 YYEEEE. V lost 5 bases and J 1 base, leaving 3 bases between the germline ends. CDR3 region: CASSRNTEAFF. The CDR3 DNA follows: TGTGCCAGCAGTCGGAACACTGAAGCTTTCTTT.

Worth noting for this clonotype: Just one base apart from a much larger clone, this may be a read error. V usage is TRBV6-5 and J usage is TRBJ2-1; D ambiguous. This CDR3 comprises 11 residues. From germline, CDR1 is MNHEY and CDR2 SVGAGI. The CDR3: CASSYADELFF. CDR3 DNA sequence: TGTGCCAGCAGCTATGCCGATGAGCTGTTCTTC.

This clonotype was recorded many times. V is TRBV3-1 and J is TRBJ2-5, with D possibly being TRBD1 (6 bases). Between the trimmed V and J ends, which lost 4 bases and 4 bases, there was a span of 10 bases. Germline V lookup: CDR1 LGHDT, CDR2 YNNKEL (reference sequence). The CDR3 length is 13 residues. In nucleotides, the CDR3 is TGTGCCAGCAGCCTACAGGGAGTAGAGACCCAGTACTTC. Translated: CASSLQGVETQYF.

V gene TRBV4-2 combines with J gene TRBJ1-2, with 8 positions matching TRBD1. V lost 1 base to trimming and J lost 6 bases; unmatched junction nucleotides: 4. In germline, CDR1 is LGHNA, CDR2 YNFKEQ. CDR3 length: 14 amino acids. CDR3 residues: CASSQVDRGHGYTF. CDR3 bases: TGTGCCAGCAGCCAAGTCGACAGGGGCCATGGCTACACCTTC.

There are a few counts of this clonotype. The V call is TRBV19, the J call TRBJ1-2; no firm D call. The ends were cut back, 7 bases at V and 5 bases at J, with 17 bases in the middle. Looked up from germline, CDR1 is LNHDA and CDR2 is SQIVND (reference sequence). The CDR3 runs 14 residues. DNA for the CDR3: TGTGCCAGTACGCTTACCCCGAGGGATTATGGCTACACCTTC. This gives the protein CASTLTPRDYGYTF.

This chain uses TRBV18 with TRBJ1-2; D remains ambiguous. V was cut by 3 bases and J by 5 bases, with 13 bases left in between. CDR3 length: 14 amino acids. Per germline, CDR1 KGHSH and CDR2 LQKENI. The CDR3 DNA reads TGTGCCAGCTCACCCTCGGCAGCCAAATATGGCTACACCTTC. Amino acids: CASSPSAAKYGYTF.

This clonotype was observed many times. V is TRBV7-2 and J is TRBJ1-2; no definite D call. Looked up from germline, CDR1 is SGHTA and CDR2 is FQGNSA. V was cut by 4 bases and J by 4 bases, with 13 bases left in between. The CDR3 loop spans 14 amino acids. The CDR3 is CASSSNLHTYGYTF. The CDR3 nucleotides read TGTGCCAGCAGCTCTAACCTCCACACCTATGGCTACACCTTC. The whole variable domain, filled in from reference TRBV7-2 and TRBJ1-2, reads GAGVSQSPSNKVTEKGKDVELRCDPISGHTALYWYRQSLGQGLEFLIYFQGNSAPDKSGLPSDRFSAERTGGSVSTLTIQRTQQEDSAVYLCASSSNLHTYGYTFGSGTRLTVV.

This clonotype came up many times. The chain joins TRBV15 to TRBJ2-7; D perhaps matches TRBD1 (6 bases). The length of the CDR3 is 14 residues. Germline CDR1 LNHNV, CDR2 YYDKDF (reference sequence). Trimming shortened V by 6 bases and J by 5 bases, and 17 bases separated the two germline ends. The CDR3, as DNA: TGTGCCACCAGTATAGGGGGAGATGCTGACGAGCAGTACTTC. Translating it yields CATSIGGDADEQYF.